These 6 T cell receptor beta chains were all obtained from the same sample, sequenced in a study of Graves' ophthalmopathy and Graves' hyperthyroidism. As the template, RNA transcripts were used to amplify TCR beta CDR3 regions. Second-round multiplex PCR came after a first-round RT-PCR that employed HTBI primers. TCRdb analysed the multiplex PCR reads with MiXCR anew, one entry per CDR3 protein. In the table there are a few hundred thousand distinct CDR3 sequences, 15% of which are singletons. The specimen was peripheral blood. These TCRs come from a woman younger than 30 with stable Graves' hyperthyroidism.

The table lists this clonotype with many counts. The rearrangement joins TRBV25-1 to TRBJ2-5; TRBD2 matches 8 bases. From germline, CDR1 is MGHDK and CDR2 SYGVNS. Trimming cost V 2 bases and J 2 bases; bases outside gene matches: 19. This CDR3 contains 20 residues. CDR3 nucleotides: TGTGCCAGCAGTGAACCCAATTCCAGAGCGGGGGAGAGGGAGCAAGAGACCCAGTACTTC. As protein: CASSEPNSRAGEREQETQYF.

This clonotype was counted ten times or more. The chain combines TRBV5-1 with TRBJ2-4; TRBD1 might be the D (6 bases). CDR3 size: 16 residues. V lost 0 bases and J lost 8, with 18 bases in between. In germline, CDR1 is SGHRS, CDR2 YFSETQ. The CDR3 DNA reads TGCGCCAGCAGCTTGGAAGGTTGGGGGACAAAGGACATTCAGTACTTC. Its translation is CASSLEGWGTKDIQYF.

This clonotype appeared many times. The chain carries TRBV2 and TRBJ1-1, with D perhaps TRBD1 (5 bases). Germline V gene sequence: CDR1 SNHLY, CDR2 FYNNEI. V was trimmed by 4 bases and J by 4 bases, leaving 13 bases between them. The CDR3 loop spans 14 amino acids. The CDR3 protein is CASSGNRRGTEAFF. In DNA form, the CDR3 reads TGTGCCAGCAGTGGAAACCGAAGGGGCACTGAAGCTTTCTTT.

There are many counts of this clonotype. The genes are TRBV7-2 and TRBJ1-1, with 7 bases that match TRBD1. CDR3 length: 15 residues. The germline gives CDR1 SGHTA, CDR2 FQGNSA. The V segment lost 5 bases and the J segment 5 bases; nucleotides outside the gene matches: 11. The CDR3: CASSTPQGGPTEAFF. The CDR3 coding sequence is TGTGCCAGCAGCACCCCGCAGGGGGGCCCTACTGAAGCTTTCTTT.

This clonotype came up many times. V gene TRBV11-3 combines with J gene TRBJ2-5; 8 bases map to TRBD1. The V and J ends lost 5 bases and 5 bases, in that order; junction bases with no gene match: 10. Germline CDR1 and CDR2: SGHNT and YENEEA. The CDR3 is 15 amino acids. The CDR3 nucleotides read TGTGCCAGCAGCCCGACCGGACAGGGATACGAGACCCAGTACTTC. It codes for CASSPTGQGYETQYF.

This clonotype was seen ten or more times. The J gene is TRBJ1-1, the V gene TRBV6-5; no definite D call. V was shortened by 2 bases and J by 3 bases, with 10 bases between the two germline ends. Per the germline V gene, CDR1 is MNHEY and CDR2 is SVGAGI. The CDR3 length is 14 residues. CDR3 region: CASSYVGRYTEAFF. The CDR3 DNA reads as TGTGCCAGCAGTTACGTCGGGAGGTACACTGAAGCTTTCTTT.